One T cell receptor (beta chain) is described in this entry. This record belongs to a study of PD-L1 blockade in urothelial cancer. Study details: Blood samples contained a median 141,255 T cells.

Sequencing used immunoSEQ multiplex PCR; TCRdb keeps in-frame clones, though not all of them. The table lists some 71,000 clones, approximately 88% of them singletons. The V gene lost 5 bases and the J gene lost 0 bases, with 17 bases spanning the gap. Germline CDR1 is SEHNR and CDR2 is FQNEAQ (reference sequence). The CDR3 has 18 residues. The V call is TRBV7-9, the J call TRBJ1-6; D may be TRBD1 (5 bases). The origin of this receptor is a man aged 60 to 75 with urothelial cancer. The sample here was PBMCs, taken around atezolizumab (anti-PD-L1) treatment. CDR3 bases: TGTGCCAGCAGCCGGGCGACTGGGGGGAGCTCCTATAATTCACCCCTCCACTTT. This translates into CASSRATGGSSYNSPLHF.